Sequencing of this T cell receptor beta chain was carried out in a study of tumor-infiltrating lymphocytes in primary liver carcinoma. The V segment lost 5 bases and the J segment 5 bases; nucleotides outside the gene matches: 7. Germline CDR1 reads LNHDA; CDR2 reads SQIVND (reference sequence). The CDR3 has 16 residues. Extraction of RNA together with DNA used 20-30 mg of unsorted bulk tissue. A constant-region primer served to make TCR beta cDNA from around 540 ng total RNA. Slightly modified ARM-PCR served as the procedure for the TCR beta libraries. These libraries came from three rounds of nested multiplex PCR. Running around 10 cycles apiece, the first two PCR rounds relied on TRBV1-TRBV30 forward primers together with a C-beta reverse primer. TCRdb analysed the multiplex PCR reads with MiXCR anew, one entry per CDR3 protein. The repertoire holds more than 70,000 distinct CDR3 sequences, with approximately 69% as singletons.

The chain has TRBV19 and TRBJ1-5, with 12 bases matching TRBD1. The sequence derives from a man aged 40-49 years with primary liver carcinoma and hepatitis B virus infection. Input material: tumor-adjacent normal liver tissue. The CDR3 loop is CASSVHRDRGHQPQHF. The CDR3 DNA follows: TGTGCCAGTAGTGTCCACCGGGACAGGGGGCATCAGCCCCAGCATTTT.